The 6 T cell receptor beta chains below all came from one sample that was sequenced in a study of T-cell reconstitution after alpha-beta-depleted transplantation in children. Using unique molecular identifiers, the investigators prepared the TCRbeta library. TCRdb analysed the PCR reads with MiXCR anew, one entry per CDR3 protein. This table has about 980,000 distinct CDR3 sequences, around 30% appearing once. This specimen consisted of PBMCs, mostly from graft donor cells, obtained 360 days after TCRalphabeta/CD19-depleted stem cell transplant. Every receptor here comes from a boy younger than two who had a stem cell transplant for SCID, so the T cells may come from the graft donor.

This clonotype has only a few counts. The rearrangement links TRBV11-2 to TRBJ1-4; D is unresolved. The CDR3 extends over 16 amino acids. Looked up from germline, CDR1 is SGHAT and CDR2 is FQNNGV. Trimming left V 3 bases short and J 5 bases short, with 16 bases between. CDR3 loop: CASSFDQAALNEKLFF. CDR3 nucleotides: TGTGCCAGCAGCTTCGATCAGGCAGCTTTGAATGAAAAACTGTTTTTT.

The chain uses TRBV4-1 and TRBJ2-2; possibly TRBD1 for D (5 bases). Germline lookup yields CDR1 MGHRA and CDR2 YSYEKL. V was pared by 0 bases and J by 2 bases, with 16 bases between. The length of the CDR3 is 18 residues. The CDR3 DNA is TGCGCCAGCAGCCAAGATACGCCTGGACATCCCAACACCGGGGAGCTGTTTTTT. This codes for CASSQDTPGHPNTGELFF.

The chain is built from TRBV3-1 and TRBJ2-7; 8 bases align to TRBD1. J was trimmed by 2 bases and V by 8 bases; bases with no gene match: 14. Per germline, CDR1 LGHDT and CDR2 YNNKEL (reference sequence). The CDR3 runs 16 residues. CDR3 loop: CASCFFLGTGTYEQYF. In nucleotides, the CDR3 is TGTGCCAGCTGTTTTTTCCTCGGGACAGGTACCTACGAGCAGTACTTC.

This clonotype has just a few counts. V and J are TRBV9 and TRBJ2-1; D possibly corresponds to TRBD1 (5 bases). The germline CDR1 and CDR2 sequences are SGDLS and YYNGEE. CDR3 length: 15 amino acids. Trimming shortened V by 6 bases and J by 2 bases, and 15 bases separated the two germline ends. The CDR3 DNA reads as TGTGCCAGCACTATCGGACAAGGGCCCTACAATGAGCAGTTCTTC. It specifies CASTIGQGPYNEQFF.

This clonotype was seen only a few times. This chain uses TRBV6-1 with TRBJ2-1; D is unresolved. Germline lookup yields CDR1 MNHNS and CDR2 SASEGT. V lost 6 bases to trimming and J lost 2 bases, with 8 bases between them. This CDR3 is 13 amino acids long. The CDR3 spells CASSGLPYNEQFF. CDR3 sequence (DNA): TGTGCCAGCAGCGGGCTTCCCTACAATGAGCAGTTCTTC.

This clonotype was counted ten times or more. The chain uses TRBV29-1 and TRBJ1-5, with D perhaps matching TRBD1 (6 bases). V was pared by 7 bases and J by 0 bases, with 10 bases between. CDR1 and CDR2 from the germline V gene are SQVTM and ANQGSEA. This CDR3 has 13 amino acids. CDR3 DNA sequence: TGCAGCGCTAGGACAGATAGCAATCAGCCCCAGCATTTT. It codes for CSARTDSNQPQHF.